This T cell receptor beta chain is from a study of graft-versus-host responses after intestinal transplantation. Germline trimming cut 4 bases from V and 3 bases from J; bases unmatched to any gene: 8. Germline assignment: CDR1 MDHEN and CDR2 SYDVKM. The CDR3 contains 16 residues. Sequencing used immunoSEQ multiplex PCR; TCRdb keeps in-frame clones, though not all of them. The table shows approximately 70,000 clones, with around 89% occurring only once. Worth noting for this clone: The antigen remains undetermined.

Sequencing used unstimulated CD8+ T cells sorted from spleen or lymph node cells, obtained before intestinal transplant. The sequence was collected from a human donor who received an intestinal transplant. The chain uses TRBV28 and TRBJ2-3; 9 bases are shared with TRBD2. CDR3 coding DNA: TGTGCCAGCAGTTATGTGGGACTAGCCGAGACAGATACGCAGTATTTT. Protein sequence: CASSYVGLAETDTQYF.